This T cell receptor (beta chain) was recovered during a study of blood T cells in healthy people across ages. The sample, approximately 10 milliliters of peripheral blood, was drawn from each donor. General study points: Shifts in expanded clonotypes may have been confounded by donor CMV status, which was unknown. Roughly linear age-related decline in beta diversity appeared, significant by age roughly 40.

For the second PCR, which ran for about 7 to 11 cycles, a sample-barcoded 5' primer and a J-beta primer mix were used. The template-switch adaptor, which had 12 random nucleotides, put a tag on each cDNA molecule. TCRdb redid the calling of the 5' RACE reads with MiXCR, one entry per CDR3 protein. Here the sample spans 850,000 to 1,100,000 distinct CDR3 sequences, less than 45% being singletons. The count of this clonotype is one. Antigen: not known. Germline loops: CDR1 DFQATT, CDR2 SNEGSKA (reference sequence). CDR3 length: 15 residues. V dropped 1 base and J dropped 0 bases, with 11 bases sitting between them.

The TCR was taken from a man younger than 35 in good health. The chain uses TRBV20-1 and TRBJ2-3; no clear D. Sequenced sample: blood. CDR3: CSARANGRSTDTQYF. CDR3 coding DNA: TGCAGTGCTAGAGCGAACGGCAGAAGCACAGATACGCAGTATTTT.